This entry is about one TCR beta chain. This record belongs to a study of blood T cell repertoires in COVID-19. Across the study: Sites across the United States, Italy and Spain contributed samples from acute and convalescent COVID-19. From T cells, B-cell-depleted T cells, or PBMCs came the material, which was cDNA or gDNA.

This CDR3 contains 14 residues. Germline loops: CDR1 MNHEY, CDR2 SVGAGI. V was shortened by 2 bases and J by 5 bases, with 12 bases between the two germline ends. Original analysis: Amplified reference gene primers provided the basis for estimating nucleated cell counts. The method was immunoSEQ multiplex PCR; TCRdb's version includes in-frame clones alone and lacks a portion of them. V, J and clone size are those of that table, while D and trimming were read from the DNA. The sample lists about 75,000 clones, roughly 90% occurring once. The receptor's source is a woman aged 45-60 years with acute or convalescent COVID-19. The genes are TRBV6-5 and TRBJ2-5, with D perhaps TRBD2 (6 bases). Input material: peripheral blood. CDR3 in amino acids: CASSYGLRGETQYF. DNA of the CDR3: TGTGCCAGCAGTTACGGCCTCCGGGGGGAGACCCAGTACTTC.